The clone carrying this TCR beta chain was recorded only once. The sample originates from a study of blood T cell repertoires in COVID-19. On the study more broadly: Samples of COVID-19 (acute and convalescent) were obtained from the United States, Italy and Spain. PBMCs, B-cell-depleted T cells, or T cells were the source of the cDNA or gDNA that made up the material.

Sequencing used immunoSEQ multiplex PCR; TCRdb keeps in-frame clones, though not all of them. Among roughly 56,000 clones listed, roughly 90% were seen once. CDR1 SGHRS and CDR2 YFSETQ come from the germline V gene. The CDR3 covers 16 residues. The junction had 11 bases not matched to a gene; V was cut back by 4 bases and J by 3 bases. Sequenced input: peripheral blood. The source of this sequence is a human donor in a cohort sampled during active COVID-19. The chain joins TRBV5-1 to TRBJ2-3; 7 positions match TRBD1. The CDR3 region has the DNA TGCGCCAGCAGCCCAGGACAGGCGCCCTTAACAGATACGCAGTATTTT. It translates to CASSPGQAPLTDTQYF.